This T cell receptor beta chain was sequenced during a study of response to subunit inactivated influenza vaccine. TCRdb fed the RT-PCR reads into MiXCR, producing one record per CDR3 protein. The sample yields about 540,000 distinct CDR3 sequences, approximately 24% seen once. CDR3 length: 15 residues. CDR1 is MDHEN and CDR2 is SYDVKM in the germline V gene. V dropped 8 bases and J dropped 1; count of bases not matched to a gene: 8. This sample was shared with a second study, whose subject was T cells expressing NK-cell markers. This second report adds: UMIs accompanied the 5'RACE template switching by which TCR beta cDNA was made.

Material: CD4+ T cells sorted from PBMCs, obtained roughly 13 days after vaccination. The receptor comes from a man aged 45-65 years who received an inactivated influenza vaccine. The V and J genes are TRBV28 and TRBJ2-7; 10 positions agree with TRBD1. CDR3 sequence reads: CASDWGTGESYEQYF. CDR3 sequence (DNA): TGTGCCAGCGACTGGGGGACAGGGGAATCCTACGAGCAGTACTTC.